Reported below is one T cell receptor beta chain. This clone was seen only once. Its recognized antigen is unknown. Within one base of it there is no much larger clone, and no base qualities were kept. The data were taken from a study of cytomegalovirus exposure and HLA in healthy donors (dated by TCRdb to 2017 to 2019). At the level of the whole study: An earlier analysis of 550 to 700 of the donors reported more than 250 Gb of sequence data and around 120 million unique TCR beta sequences from about 200 million T cells. About 300 gigabases of sequencing data and tens of millions of unique TCR sequences were included in an early release covering 550 to 650 HLA-typed donors. Of the roughly 400 genotyped donors, 70% to 90% were placed in the genetic ancestry cluster associated with self-reported Caucasian donors. The study aimed to test whether cataloging public T cell receptors could reveal signatures of past pathogen exposure. The study profiled the T cell repertoires of hundreds of subjects by immunosequencing and related them to cytomegalovirus serostatus. In addition to the first cohort of 650 to 750 subjects, a separate validation cohort of some 120 different subjects was used. To predict cytomegalovirus infection status, the study brought together high-throughput TCR immunosequencing, statistical association of individual TCRs with disease status, and machine learning. A later analysis re-examined previously published TCR beta repertoires from more than 550 donors and added high-resolution HLA genotyping to investigate patterns of TCR occurrence. Rather than drawing on any new phenotypic data, the later analysis identified candidate immune exposures from TCR beta sequences and the way those sequences occurred across donors. To decide whether each TCR beta V gene segment behaved as functional or pseudogenic, an earlier analysis of fewer than 750 of the donors relied on high-throughput TCR beta sequencing. Donor age, sex, ethnicity and CMV serostatus were compiled together with the repertoire data. A later genetic analysis took genome-wide SNP genotypes for about 65% of the roughly 670 donors and used that subset as a discovery cohort. All discovery cohort repertoires had been generated using a single sequencing platform. HLA typing included class I and class II loci at four-digit resolution. The number of typed donors differed by locus: about 629-630 for A, B, C, DRB1 and DQB1; some 500 for DQA1; 600 to 610 for DPA1; and around 470 for DPB1. Several DR-DQ haplotypes were handled as single units for association and clustering because linkage in the cohort was strong. Among roughly 400 genotyped donors of the cohort, an average of 235,054 unique TCR beta nucleotide sequences were sequenced per donor, about a sixth of them non-productive. On the study overall, not on this receptor specifically: Compared with the approximately 600-donor mean, donors in an Asian-associated ancestry cluster had fewer N-insertions in productive TCRs, according to a later genetic analysis. HLA typing was unavailable for some donors at each locus, so association tests used only the typed subset. A later analysis found that most CMV-associated TCR beta chains appeared HLA-restricted, with HLA associations seemingly driven largely by CMV exposure. This cohort had only TCR beta chains sequenced, and the lack of alpha or paired-chain data limited which features could be detected. In a later analysis, HLA-associated TCR beta chains showed more clonal expansion and lower generation probabilities than non-associated chains that were equally common. About 17 rarely observed V segments, including chromosome 9 orphons, were excluded from the earlier analysis of about 600 of the donors because counts were too low. Some IMGT-functional V segments, including TRBV6-2 and TRBV6-3, could not be distinguished by the 87-base-pair reads and were therefore excluded. The presence/absence analyses assumed that sequencing depth was roughly uniform across donors, and that assumption may not be true. Across donors, most TCR sequences were observed very rarely, whereas some public TCRs were present in many individuals. In an earlier analysis of 587 of the donors, most TCR beta V segments appeared in productive rearrangements about 87% or about 30% of the time, broadly matching IMGT annotations. In a later analysis, TCR association rates were found to vary across HLA loci, with the most associated TCRs seen for DRB1 alleles and the fewest for HLA-C alleles. The study listed 150 to 200 TCR beta chains as associated with cytomegalovirus. For the cohort, immune exposure information was limited to CMV serostatus. A later analysis reported that several top co-occurrence clusters appeared linked to parvovirus B19, influenza, CMV and Epstein-Barr virus. Strong co-occurrence of HLA alleles, especially DR and DQ, made assigning TCR associations to individual alleles difficult. In vitro tests confirmed that a few of the cytomegalovirus-associated TCR beta chains recognize cytomegalovirus antigens. Cytomegalovirus status was reported to be diagnosed by the classifier with high specificity and sensitivity in both the original and validation cohorts. A further reported finding was that TCR beta sequences accurately predicted the HLA-A and HLA-B alleles for most subjects in the first cohort. According to the authors, the approach could potentially be generalized to other disease states and immunological phenotypes. Correlated functional status among segregating V segments might be attributable to linkage disequilibrium, but an unknown experimental factor could not be ruled out. A group of highly shared sequence variants was considered likely to be a technical artifact of the sequencing pipeline. Specific HLA alleles were associated with over 15,000 TCR beta sequences at a false discovery rate of 0.05 in a later analysis. In a later genetic analysis, a missense DCLRE1C variant was associated with V-gene and J-gene trimming of TCR beta chains, and the association was replicated in an independent cohort.

The cohort consisted of 600 to 700 healthy bone marrow donors. All cohort members were sampled while nominally healthy, although unrecorded immune exposures were likely present. The donor was CMV seronegative and belonged to the group of 352 seronegative cohort members. Each donor provided a peripheral blood sample, and peripheral blood mononuclear cells were used for TCR beta sequencing. Genomic DNA extraction from the blood cell samples was performed with the Qiagen DNeasy Blood Extraction Kit. The CDR3 has 16 amino acids, counting the end cysteine and phenylalanine. CDR3 DNA is the only sequence kept; it has 48 bases, read in frame from the first base. From a lookup of the germline V gene, CDR1 and CDR2 are SGHAT and FQNNGV. Between the V and J ends, shortened by 1 base and 3 bases respectively, the junction contains 15 bases. The method behind the library was the immunoSEQ multiplex PCR assay. The multiplex PCR relied on a mix of 60 forward primers for TCR Vbeta segments and 13 reverse primers for TCR Jbeta segments. The CDR3 region of rearranged TCR beta genes was amplified from genomic DNA by a multiplex PCR assay. The Illumina HiSeq System was used to sequence the amplified TCR beta libraries as 87-base-pair reads. Processing in the source paper ran as follows. A later analysis counted approximately 76 million unique TCR beta chains across the roughly 700 repertoires, and roughly 9.9 million of these chains were shared by at least two donors. Raw reads were error-corrected and collapsed into unique sequences with a nearest-neighbor algorithm that merged closely related sequences to remove PCR and sequencing errors. V, D and J gene segments were assigned by aligning CDR3 sequences to IMGT reference sequences. Each retained sequence needed at least a six-nucleotide match to both a V gene segment and a J gene segment. A rearrangement was called productive if the CDR3 had no stop codons and remained in frame with V and J, and every other rearrangement was called non-productive. CDR3 was defined according to IMGT convention as the region running from the second conserved V-encoded cysteine to the conserved J-encoded phenylalanine. Sequences without an unambiguous match to a single V gene segment were excluded from the earlier analysis of several hundred of the donors. An earlier analysis of some 610 of the donors called V segments functional above 56.7% productive rearrangements and segregating when the between-donor standard deviation exceeded 5%. To diagnose cytomegalovirus status from the catalog of TCR beta chain sequences, a statistical classification framework was built. In a later analysis, TCR nucleotide sequences were compared against IMGT/GENE-DB human TR gene sequences so that V and J genes could be assigned. A later analysis assigned CDR3 sequences and most-parsimonious VDJ recombination scenarios with the TCRdist pipeline. In a later analysis, each TCR beta chain was defined by its CDR3 amino acid sequence together with its V-gene family, and reads without a unique V-gene family were excluded. As a way to deal with suspected cross-contamination and a sequencing artifact, a later analysis dropped approximately 570 nucleotide sequences that were highly shared and had low generation probability. A later analysis calculated a clonal expansion index for each public chain from normalized within-repertoire ranks of inferred template counts. A later analysis computed generation probabilities with a VDJ recombination model fitted to out-of-frame rearrangements, and checked the results against IGoR. In a later analysis, hypergeometric tests were used to score TCR-TCR, TCR-HLA and TCR-CMV co-occurrence, with a repertoire-size bias correction applied to TCR pairs. To estimate false discovery rates, a later analysis permuted the HLA or CMV assignments 20 times. In a later analysis, co-occurring TCRs were grouped using DBSCAN, and TCRdist sequence similarity was added for clustering within HLA-allele-positive subsets. Repertoires with fewer than 30,000 or more than 120,000 public chains, plus five repertoires with anomalous nucleotide sharing, were excluded from co-occurrence clustering. TCRdb obtained this table from immuneACCESS and retained in-frame rearrangements with V and J assigned. These tables miss some clones; where compared with another copy, unresolved V genes account for less than half of the shortfall, and the remainder is unexplained. That table furnishes V, J and clone size, whereas the DNA furnished D and trimming. The sample table lists 150,000 to 200,000 clones, 68% of them with a count of one. Approximately 1.5% of the sample rests with the top ten.

This TCR was sampled from a man aged 45 to 65 in good health and CMV-seronegative. The chain employs TRBV11-2 and TRBJ1-2; no D gene can be assigned with confidence. The specimen sequenced was PBMCs. The CDR3 is CASSLGGPALDYGYTF. The sequenced DNA: TGTGCCAGCAGCTTAGGAGGGCCGGCGCTTGACTATGGCTACACCTTC.